This T cell receptor beta chain was recovered during a study of T cells in Graves' hyperthyroidism and ophthalmopathy. Study conclusions and caveats: Most clonotypes expanded in thyroid above 0.001 were likewise present in blood. Ophthalmopathy was separated from stable hyperthyroidism by a 13 V-J model.

Germline CDR1 reads LGHDT; CDR2 reads YNNKEL (reference sequence). CDR3 length: 13 amino acids. The V and J ends lost 0 bases and 3 bases respectively, with 6 bases between them. RNA transcripts served as the template for amplifying TCR beta CDR3 regions. When the TCR CDR3 underwent first-round RT-PCR, the HTBI primer set was used. TCRdb reanalysed the multiplex PCR reads using MiXCR and keeps one entry per CDR3 protein. The table shows hundreds of thousands of distinct CDR3 sequences, with roughly 25% occurring only once. Regarding this clonotype: Its antigen is unidentified.

Disease duration was under 3 months in the ophthalmopathy patients, who also had a Clinical Activity Score of at least 3 and a NOSPECS grade of at least 4. This TCR derives from a woman aged 25 to 39 with Graves' ophthalmopathy. The chain is built from TRBV3-1 and TRBJ2-7, with D maybe TRBD1 (5 bases). The sequenced material came from blood. The CDR3 region is CASSQEGVYEQYF. Written as DNA, the CDR3 is TGTGCCAGCAGCCAAGAAGGGGTCTACGAGCAGTACTTC.